This TCR beta chain was sequenced during a study of Graves' ophthalmopathy and Graves' hyperthyroidism. A word on this clonotype: Its antigen is still unknown.

Regarding the study as a whole: Blood shared most expanded thyroid clonotypes above 0.001 frequency.

RNA transcripts were the template, and TCR beta CDR3 regions were amplified from them. HTBI primers were employed in first-round RT-PCR, then a second-round multiplex PCR followed. TCRdb re-derived calls from the multiplex PCR reads in MiXCR, one entry per CDR3 protein. The table has some 1.1 million distinct CDR3 sequences, less than 45% seen once. Trimming removed 0 bases from V and 0 bases from J, with 20 bases in between. Germline V gene sequence: CDR1 MGHDK, CDR2 SYGVNS. The CDR3 totals 19 residues. This sequence was found in an adult man with Graves' hyperthyroidism. V usage is TRBV25-1 and J usage is TRBJ1-1; D is uncertain. Sequenced input: peripheral blood or thyroid tissue (not recorded which). The CDR3 is CASSEYGSRRAELNTEAFF. The DNA for the CDR3 is TGTGCCAGCAGTGAATATGGTTCTCGAAGGGCGGAGCTGAACACTGAAGCTTTCTTT.